One and the same sample provided the 19 T cell receptor beta chains below, sequenced in a study of PD-L1 blockade in urothelial cancer. Profiling relied on immunoSEQ multiplex PCR, and the TCRdb table lists in-frame clones only, not all of them. The table records about 42,000 clones, roughly 77% of them present only once. The sequencing here drew on PBMCs, taken around atezolizumab (anti-PD-L1) treatment. All receptors come from a man in his 70s with urothelial cancer.

J is TRBJ1-3 and V is TRBV6-5; TRBD1 aligns across 8 bases. Germline V gene lookup returns CDR1 MNHEY and CDR2 SVGAGI. V dropped 2 bases and J dropped 0; count of bases not matched to a gene: 0. The CDR3 totals 15 residues. The CDR3 loop is CASSYGTGSGNTIYF. For the CDR3, the DNA is TGTGCCAGCAGTTACGGGACAGGCTCTGGAAACACCATATATTTT.

V is TRBV28 and J is TRBJ1-2, with D uncertain. CDR1 and CDR2 (germline): MDHEN, SYDVKM. The CDR3 runs to 11 residues. Trimming took 6 bases from V and 7 from J, leaving 9 bases between them. The DNA of the CDR3 is TGTGCCAGCAGGAGCATTGGTGGCTACACCTTC. It codes for CASRSIGGYTF.

With regard to this clone: At one end, the junction sequence differs from germline, possibly due to a read error. The chain has TRBV2 and TRBJ2-1, with D possibly matching TRBD2 (5 bases). The CDR3 loop spans 16 amino acids. CDR1 SNHLY and CDR2 FYNNEI come from the germline V gene. The CDR3 loop reads CASREGDSSFYNEQFF. The CDR3 DNA reads TGTGCCAGCCGTGAGGGAGACTCCTCTTTTTACAATGAGCAGTTCTTC.

This chain connects TRBV18 to TRBJ2-7, with 9 nucleotides matching TRBD1. The V gene end was trimmed by 3 bases and the J gene end by 5 bases; junction bases not matched to a gene: 8. The CDR3 has 15 amino acids. Germline V gives CDR1 KGHSH, CDR2 LQKENI. The CDR3 DNA reads as TGTGCCAGCTCACCCACGGACAGGGGTTCCAACGAGCAGTACTTC. Amino acid sequence: CASSPTDRGSNEQYF.

The chain employs TRBV27 and TRBJ2-7, with 7 bases that match TRBD1. CDR3 length: 13 residues. Per the germline V gene, CDR1 is MNHEY and CDR2 is SMNVEV (reference sequence). The V and J ends lost 6 bases and 0 bases, in that order; junction bases with no gene match: 2. CDR3 bases: TGTGCCAGCAGGAGGGACAGCTCCTACGAGCAGTACTTC. Translation: CASRRDSSYEQYF.

This chain joins TRBV7-9 and TRBJ1-5; no firm D call. Germline lookup yields CDR1 SEHNR and CDR2 FQNEAQ (reference sequence). Trimming removed 1 base from V and 0 bases from J, with 4 bases in between. CDR3 length: 14 amino acids. The CDR3 DNA is TGTGCCAGCAGCTTAGACAGTAGCAATCAGCCCCAGCATTTT. Translating gives CASSLDSSNQPQHF.

This clone has more than one count but fewer than ten. The chain joins TRBV7-2 to TRBJ1-2; 8 bases align to TRBD1. The germline CDR1 and CDR2 sequences are SGHTA and FQGNSA. The V gene end was trimmed by 0 bases and the J gene end by 8 bases; junction bases not matched to a gene: 5. The CDR3 covers 14 residues. The CDR3 DNA sequence: TGTGCCAGCAGCTTAGCCGGACAGGGTACAGGCTACACCTTC. This encodes CASSLAGQGTGYTF.

The genes are TRBV5-1 and TRBJ2-3; no reliable D call. The germline gives CDR1 SGHRS, CDR2 YFSETQ. Trimming took 7 bases from V and 4 from J, leaving 16 bases between them. The CDR3 loop spans 14 amino acids. The CDR3 here is CASSSLVAADTQYF. Here the CDR3 DNA reads TGCGCCAGCTCCTCCCTGGTGGCTGCAGATACGCAGTATTTT.

This clone was detected only a few times. V and J are TRBV7-3 and TRBJ2-1; 11 bases are shared with TRBD2. After removal of 3 bases from V and 6 bases from J, the junction contained 4 bases not matched to a gene. The CDR3 is 15 amino acids. Germline CDR1 reads SGHTA; CDR2 reads FQGTGA. The CDR3 DNA sequence: TGTGCCAGCAGCTTCCAGGGACTAGCGGCCAATGAGCAGTTCTTC. Translating gives CASSFQGLAANEQFF.

The V gene is TRBV6-6, the J gene TRBJ1-5, with TRBD1 identical over 7 bases. Looked up from germline, CDR1 is MNHNY and CDR2 is SVGAGI (reference sequence). The trim removed 6 bases at V and 6 bases at J, leaving 14 bases unmatched. This CDR3 has 16 amino acids. The chain's CDR3 is CASRKGGRGVVQPQHF. As DNA, the CDR3 is TGTGCCAGCAGAAAGGGGGGCAGGGGGGTAGTTCAGCCCCAGCATTTT.

The CDR3 sequence: CASNSVAYNEQFF. CDR3 bases: TGTGCCAGCAACAGTGTTGCTTACAATGAGCAGTTCTTC. V gene TRBV27 combines with J gene TRBJ2-1; D is uncertain. CDR1 is MNHEY, CDR2 SMNVEV, per germline (reference sequence). Between the trimmed V and J ends, which lost 7 bases and 4 bases, there was a span of 11 bases. The CDR3 sequence is 13 residues long.

The chain uses TRBV4-1 and TRBJ2-6, with 7 bases fitting TRBD1. The V segment lost 4 bases and the J segment 0 bases; nucleotides outside the gene matches: 6. This CDR3 is built from 17 residues. In germline, CDR1 is MGHRA, CDR2 YSYEKL. The CDR3 sequence is CASSLGQPGSGANVLTF. The CDR3 DNA reads as TGCGCCAGCAGCCTGGGACAGCCTGGCTCTGGGGCCAACGTCCTGACTTTC.

V usage is TRBV5-1 and J usage is TRBJ2-3; 11 nucleotides match TRBD2. The ends lost 3 bases at V and 4 bases at J; junction bases unmatched: 7. Germline V lookup: CDR1 SGHRS, CDR2 YFSETQ. This CDR3 comprises 16 residues. In DNA form, the CDR3 reads TGCGCCAGCAGCTCGACTAGCGGGACCCTTGCAGATACGCAGTATTTT. It is translated as CASSSTSGTLADTQYF.

The rearrangement uses TRBV15 and TRBJ1-2; D remains ambiguous. The V and J ends lost 0 bases and 3 bases respectively, with 8 bases between them. The CDR3 runs 14 residues. Germline V lookup: CDR1 LNHNV, CDR2 YYDKDF (reference sequence). The CDR3 region has the DNA TGTGCCACCAGCAGAGATCGGCGGGACTATGGCTACACCTTC. Amino acids: CATSRDRRDYGYTF.

The genes are TRBV10-3 and TRBJ1-4; possible D gene TRBD1, 6 bases. CDR3 size: 15 residues. The germline V gene has CDR1 ENHRY and CDR2 SYGVKD. V was clipped by 4 bases and J by 8 bases, with 17 bases between them. The CDR3 region is CAISGTGHTLEKLFF. Written as DNA, the CDR3 is TGTGCCATCAGTGGCACGGGACACACATTGGAAAAACTGTTTTTT.

The chain employs TRBV5-1 and TRBJ2-4; 7 nucleotides agree with TRBD2. The length of the CDR3 is 14 residues. V shed 7 bases and J 3 bases; nucleotides not matched to a gene: 7. From germline, CDR1 is SGHRS and CDR2 YFSETQ. CDR3 bases: TGCGCCAGCTCCGACGGGGGGTACAAAAACATTCAGTACTTC. As protein: CASSDGGYKNIQYF.

This chain uses TRBV7-8 with TRBJ2-7, with D possibly matching TRBD2 (5 bases). Germline V gene lookup returns CDR1 SGHVS and CDR2 FQNEAQ. The CDR3 has 15 amino acids. The V and J ends lost 0 bases and 3 bases respectively, with 12 bases between them. The CDR3 loop is CASSLASGAVYEQYF. In DNA form, the CDR3 reads TGTGCCAGCAGCTTAGCATCCGGAGCGGTCTACGAGCAGTACTTC.

The sample holds a few counts of this clone. The chain joins TRBV19 to TRBJ2-1, with 10 bases that match TRBD2. Germline CDR1 and CDR2: LNHDA and SQIVND (reference sequence). CDR3 size: 15 residues. V gave up 3 bases and J gave up 4 bases; unmatched junction bases: 3. The DNA of the CDR3 is TGTGCCAGTAGTATCCTAGCGGGAGATTACAATGAGCAGTTCTTC. Amino acid sequence: CASSILAGDYNEQFF. Using reference TRBV19 and TRBJ2-1 for the parts outside the CDR3, the full variable domain is DGGITQSPKYLFRKEGQNVTLSCEQNLNHDAMYWYRQDPGQGLRLIYYSQIVNDFQKGDIAEGYSVSREKKESFPLTVTSAQKNPTAFYLCASSILAGDYNEQFFGPGTRLTVL.

The J gene is TRBJ2-7, the V gene TRBV10-1; 7 positions agree with TRBD2. The V segment lost 0 bases and the J segment 5 bases; nucleotides outside the gene matches: 4. This CDR3 comprises 14 residues. Germline-derived CDR1 and CDR2 are WNHNN and SYGVQD (reference sequence). The CDR3 sequence is CASSESGLADEQYF. The CDR3 DNA reads as TGCGCCAGCAGTGAGTCGGGGCTAGCGGACGAGCAGTACTTC.